The present T cell receptor (beta chain) was sequenced within a study of regulatory T cells in long-lasting Graves disease. The CDR3 loop spans 11 amino acids. Germline CDR1 DFQATT, CDR2 SNEGSKA (reference sequence). Time point described: newly diagnosed GD, antithyroid drugs for less than 3 months. Scientists built the TCR library using RNA that was extracted from PBMCs. Under American Thyroid Association guidelines, Graves' disease was diagnosed. On this clonotype: The junction differs from germline at one of its ends, possibly a read error.

According to the study, TCR beta libraries were built with iRepertoire HTBI primers and CDR3-region Arm-PCR. TCRdb independently ran MiXCR on the multiplex PCR reads; one entry per CDR3 protein. This sample has around 460,000 distinct CDR3 sequences, with about 14% found just once. The sample also formed part of further work on T cells in Graves' hyperthyroidism and ophthalmopathy.

This material consisted of peripheral blood mononuclear cells (PBMCs), taken at new diagnosis, from a patient treated with antithyroid drugs. V gene TRBV20-1 combines with J gene TRBJ2-2, with D possibly called TRBD1 or TRBD2 (5 bases each). The clonotype was recovered from a woman aged 50 to 60 with Graves disease. CDR3 loop: CSVRALGELVF. The CDR3 DNA follows: TGCAGTGTCCGAGCTTTGGGGGAGCTGGTTTTT.